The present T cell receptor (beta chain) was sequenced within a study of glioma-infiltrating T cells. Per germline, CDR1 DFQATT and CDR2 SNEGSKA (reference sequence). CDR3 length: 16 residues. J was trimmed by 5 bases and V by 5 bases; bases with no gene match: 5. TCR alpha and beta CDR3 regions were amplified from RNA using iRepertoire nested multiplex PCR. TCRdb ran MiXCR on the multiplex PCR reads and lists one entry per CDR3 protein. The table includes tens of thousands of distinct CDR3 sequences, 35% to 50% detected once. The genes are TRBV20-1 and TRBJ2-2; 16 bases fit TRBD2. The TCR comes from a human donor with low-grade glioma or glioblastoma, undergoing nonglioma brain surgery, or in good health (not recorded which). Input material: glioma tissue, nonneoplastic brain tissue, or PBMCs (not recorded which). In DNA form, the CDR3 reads TGCAGTGCTCGTGGGACTAGCGGGAGGGATACCGGGGAGCTGTTTTTT. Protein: CSARGTSGRDTGELFF.